The sequence of this TCR beta chain was determined in a study of blood T cell repertoires in COVID-19. V was clipped by 0 bases and J by 4 bases, with 15 bases between them. The CDR3 is 16 residues long. CDR1 and CDR2 (germline): SGHAT, FQNNGV. The assay was immunoSEQ multiplex PCR, and TCRdb's table has in-frame clones only and misses some. Among 540,000 or so clones listed, around nine tenths were seen once. The sequenced sample consisted of peripheral blood. This receptor was identified in a woman aged 45-65 years with COVID-19, enrolled during active disease. V usage is TRBV11-2 and J usage is TRBJ2-5; D might be TRBD2 (7 bases). The CDR3 loop is CASSLDIRGGRETQYF. DNA of the CDR3: TGTGCCAGCAGCTTAGATATTAGGGGGGGCCGAGAGACCCAGTACTTC.